The source of this T cell receptor (beta chain) is a study of blood T cells in healthy people across ages. CDR1 and CDR2 (germline): SGHNT, YYREEE (reference sequence). V dropped 5 bases and J dropped 5; count of bases not matched to a gene: 7. The CDR3 length is 15 residues. Through a sample-barcoded 5' primer and a J-beta primer mix, a second PCR was run for roughly 7 to 12 cycles. Via MiXCR, TCRdb re-called the 5' RACE reads, giving one row per CDR3 protein. The sample contains roughly 410,000 distinct CDR3 sequences, approximately 51% of which appear only once. Donors were systemically healthy Caucasian individuals from Russia aged roughly 6 to 95 years.

The specimen was blood. This chain uses TRBV5-4 with TRBJ2-1, with 10 bases aligning to TRBD1. The clonotype comes from a man aged 60-69 years in good health. CDR3 region: CASSRDRGSHNEQFF. In DNA, the CDR3 is TGTGCCAGCAGTCGGGACAGGGGAAGCCACAATGAGCAGTTCTTC.